This entry lists 5 T cell receptor beta chains sequenced from one sample in a study of blood T cells in healthy people across ages. Together with a sample-barcoded 5' primer, a J-beta primer mix was included in a second PCR lasting 7 to 11 cycles. One entry per CDR3 protein results from TCRdb running MiXCR on the 5' RACE reads. The sample has roughly 500,000 distinct CDR3 sequences, 27% seen once; the top ten hold about a fifth. The sample comprised blood. The receptor set was obtained from a woman in her 70s in good health.

CDR3 region: CASSASGLTNTGELFF. The CDR3 DNA sequence: TGTGCCAGCAGTGCATCCGGACTTACGAACACCGGGGAGCTGTTTTTT. The V and J genes are TRBV6-1 and TRBJ2-2; D perhaps matches TRBD2 (5 bases). The CDR3 has 16 residues. V shed 4 bases and J shed 0 bases, with 12 bases lying between them. Germline V lookup: CDR1 MNHNS, CDR2 SASEGT.

The gene calls are TRBV6-2 or TRBV6-3 and TRBJ1-2; maybe TRBD1 (5 bases). Germline-derived CDR1 and CDR2 are MNHEY and SVGEGT. The germline V and J ends were trimmed by 4 bases and 0 bases, with 12 bases remaining between them. This CDR3 is built from 15 residues. The CDR3 sequence is CASSSGTQTNYGYTF. The CDR3 bases are TGTGCCAGCAGTTCCGGGACCCAGACTAACTATGGCTACACCTTC.

J is TRBJ2-7 and V is TRBV12-3 or TRBV12-4; D not certain. Trimming took 3 bases from V and 1 from J, leaving 7 bases between them. This CDR3 spans 13 amino acids. CDR3 DNA: TGTGCCAGCAGTTTCGAGTCGTCCTACGAGCAGTACTTC. The encoded protein is CASSFESSYEQYF.

The chain links TRBV2 to TRBJ2-5, with 10 bases aligning to TRBD2. The germline gives CDR1 SNHLY, CDR2 FYNNEI. Trimming took 4 bases from V and 4 from J; bases not matched to a gene: 6. The CDR3 has 15 amino acids. CDR3 loop: CASSVSLAGVETQYF. In DNA, the CDR3 is TGTGCCAGCAGTGTGTCCCTAGCGGGGGTAGAGACCCAGTACTTC.

The chain has TRBV11-1 and TRBJ1-2; no clear D gene. With 4 bases removed from V and 8 bases from J, the gap between germline ends came to 14 bases. This CDR3 comprises 13 residues. Germline V CDR1 and CDR2: SGHAT, FQDESV (reference sequence). CDR3 DNA: TGTGCCAGCAGCTCCGACCGGGAGGGCGGCTACACCTTC. This sequence encodes CASSSDREGGYTF.